These T cell receptor beta chains were read from a single sample in a study of blood T cell repertoires in COVID-19. Measured with immunoSEQ multiplex PCR; TCRdb has only the in-frame clones, and not every one. The sample gives roughly 220,000 clones, approximately 81% of which show up once; 20% is in the top ten. Sample: peripheral blood. These receptor sequences come from a man aged 25 to 40 with active or convalescent COVID-19. Each CDR3 is given with its conserved first and last residue. A D gene is named only where the DNA matches it firmly. Clone size is shown for a subset of rows, as once, few, many or a class of expanded clone.

size: once; V: TRBV3-1/TRBV3-2; J: TRBJ1-1; D: NA; DNA: TGTGCCAGCAGCCACCGGACACCTGAAGCTTTCTTT; CDR3: CASSHRTPEAFF
size: NA; V: TRBV5-1; J: TRBJ1-2; D: TRBD1; DNA: TGCGCCAGCAGCTGGGGACAGGGGCAGAACTATGGCTACACCTTC; CDR3: CASSWGQGQNYGYTF
size: NA; V: TRBV28; J: TRBJ1-6; D: NA; DNA: TGTGCCAGCAGTTTTCGTCAGGCTACTTATAGTTCACCCCTCCACTTT; CDR3: CASSFRQATYSSPLHF
size: NA; V: TRBV5-4; J: TRBJ1-1; D: TRBD1; DNA: TGTGCCAGCAGCCTGGGTCACCGGGACAGCACTGAAGCTTTCTTT; CDR3: CASSLGHRDSTEAFF
size: NA; V: TRBV7-9; J: TRBJ1-3; D: NA; DNA: TGTGCCAGCCATCCCGGGGGGAACTCTGGAAACACCATATATTTT; CDR3: CASHPGGNSGNTIYF
size: NA; V: TRBV15; J: TRBJ1-5; D: NA; DNA: TGTGCCACCAGCAGAGATCAGCAGCCCCAGCATTTT; CDR3: CATSRDQQPQHF
size: NA; V: TRBV6-2/TRBV6-3; J: TRBJ1-5; D: NA; DNA: TGTGCCAGCAGTTATCTGACAGGCGATCAGCCCCAGCATTTT; CDR3: CASSYLTGDQPQHF
size: NA; V: TRBV4-3; J: TRBJ2-1; D: NA; DNA: TGCGCCAGCAGCCAAGGGCCGGGCAGGGATTTTTACAATGAGCAGTTCTTC; CDR3: CASSQGPGRDFYNEQFF
size: NA; V: TRBV6-6; J: TRBJ2-5; D: NA; DNA: TGTGCCAGCAGTCTAGCCGAGACCCAGTACTTC; CDR3: CASSLAETQYF
size: NA; V: TRBV4-3; J: TRBJ2-7; D: NA; DNA: TGCGCCAGCAGCCCCGGAAGAGGCACCTACGAGCAGTACTTC; CDR3: CASSPGRGTYEQYF
size: NA; V: TRBV7-2; J: TRBJ2-1; D: TRBD2; DNA: TGTGCCAGCAGCGATACTAGCGGGATGTCCTACAATGAGCAGTTCTTC; CDR3: CASSDTSGMSYNEQFF
size: NA; V: TRBV19; J: TRBJ2-7; D: NA; DNA: TGTGCCAGCCGAGGCAGCGAATCCTACGAGCAGTACTTC; CDR3: CASRGSESYEQYF
size: once; V: TRBV5-4; J: TRBJ1-5; D: NA; DNA: TGTGCCAGCAGGGCAGGCAGGATGAAGGGGTCAGCCCAGCATTTT; CDR3: CASRAGRMKGSAQHF
size: NA; V: TRBV5-1; J: TRBJ2-2; D: NA; DNA: TGCGCCAGCAGCTTGAGGACGGGGAGCGGGGAGCTGTTTTTT; CDR3: CASSLRTGSGELFF
size: NA; V: TRBV2; J: TRBJ1-3; D: NA; DNA: TGTGCCAGCAGTGAAGGGGGCCTCTCTGGAAACACCATATATTTT; CDR3: CASSEGGLSGNTIYF
size: NA; V: TRBV20-1; J: TRBJ1-1; D: NA; DNA: TGCAGAAGGAGTAACACTGAAGCTTTCTTT; CDR3: CRRSNTEAFF
size: NA; V: TRBV7-8; J: TRBJ1-2; D: NA; DNA: TGTGCCAGCAGCCCGAAACCCGGGGATCTTTATGGCTACACCTTC; CDR3: CASSPKPGDLYGYTF
size: NA; V: TRBV6-5; J: TRBJ2-3; D: TRBD2; DNA: TGTGCCAGCAAGAGCGGGAGGGCCGGCACAGATACGCAGTATTTT; CDR3: CASKSGRAGTDTQYF
size: NA; V: TRBV5-6; J: TRBJ1-2; D: TRBD1; DNA: TGTGCCAGCAGCTTGGTCAGGGGGGGCTACACCTTC; CDR3: CASSLVRGGYTF
size: few; V: TRBV5-1; J: TRBJ2-2; D: TRBD1; DNA: TGCGCCAGCAGCGGGACAGGGGGCACCGGGGAGCTGTTTTTT; CDR3: CASSGTGGTGELFF
size: NA; V: TRBV11-2; J: TRBJ1-1; D: NA; DNA: TGTGCCAGCAGCAGACATGAAGTGGGCACTGAAGCTTTCTTT; CDR3: CASSRHEVGTEAFF
size: once; V: TRBV28; J: TRBJ2-7; D: NA; DNA: TGTGCCAGCAGTCTACAGGGCAACTACGAGCAGTACTTC; CDR3: CASSLQGNYEQYF
size: NA; V: TRBV30; J: TRBJ2-7; D: NA; DNA: TGTGCCTGGAGCCGGGGTATGCCCGTTGACGAGCAGTACTTC; CDR3: CAWSRGMPVDEQYF
size: NA; V: TRBV11-3; J: TRBJ1-1; D: NA; DNA: TGTGCCAGCAGCTTGGAGGGTAGCACTGAAGCTTTCTTT; CDR3: CASSLEGSTEAFF
size: once; V: TRBV11-2; J: TRBJ2-3; D: TRBD2; DNA: TGTGCCAGCAGCTTAGACCCCCCGGGCGGGAGATGGACAGATACGCAGTATTTT; CDR3: CASSLDPPGGRWTDTQYF
size: NA; V: TRBV7-2; J: TRBJ1-4; D: TRBD1; DNA: TGTGCCAGCAGTCCTGGGACAGGGCCAGAAAAACTGTTTTTT; CDR3: CASSPGTGPEKLFF
size: few; V: TRBV12-3/TRBV12-4; J: TRBJ1-5; D: TRBD1; DNA: TGTGCCAGCACGGGTGCAGGGGGACAGCCCCAGCATTTT; CDR3: CASTGAGGQPQHF
size: NA; V: TRBV5-1; J: TRBJ2-1; D: NA; DNA: TGCGCCAGCAGCCTTCAGGGAACAGGTGAGCAGTTCTTC; CDR3: CASSLQGTGEQFF
size: NA; V: TRBV27; J: TRBJ2-3; D: NA; DNA: TGTGCCAGCAGTTGGGGCCGCACAGATACGCAGTATTTT; CDR3: CASSWGRTDTQYF
size: NA; V: TRBV5-6; J: TRBJ2-2; D: TRBD2; DNA: TGTGCCAGCAGCTTAGCGGGGGGTCAAAACACCGGGGAGCTGTTTTTT; CDR3: CASSLAGGQNTGELFF
size: NA; V: TRBV27; J: TRBJ1-4; D: NA; DNA: TGTGCCAGCAGTCAGAGTAGAGGCACTGAAAAACTGTTTTTT; CDR3: CASSQSRGTEKLFF
size: NA; V: TRBV29-1; J: TRBJ2-5; D: TRBD1; DNA: TGCAGCGTTGGGAGACAGGGGGGAGAGACCCAGTACTTC; CDR3: CSVGRQGGETQYF
size: once; V: TRBV5-8; J: TRBJ1-6; D: NA; DNA: TGTGCCAGCAGCCACGCGACAGATGATAATTCACCCCTCCACTTT; CDR3: CASSHATDDNSPLHF
size: NA; V: TRBV9; J: TRBJ2-3; D: TRBD2; DNA: TGTGCCAGCAGCGTAGGCGGCGGGGGGGCCCCTGTGAGGGATACGCAGTATTTT; CDR3: CASSVGGGGAPVRDTQYF
size: NA; V: TRBV11-1; J: TRBJ2-7; D: TRBD2; DNA: TGTGCCAGCAGCTTACGGGAGGCTAGCTACGAGCAGTACTTC; CDR3: CASSLREASYEQYF
size: NA; V: TRBV7-8; J: TRBJ2-1; D: TRBD2; DNA: TGTGCCAGCAGCTGGGCGGGGGGGGCCTACAATGAGCAGTTCTTC; CDR3: CASSWAGGAYNEQFF
size: NA; V: TRBV5-1; J: TRBJ1-4; D: TRBD1; DNA: TGCGCCAGCAGCTCGGGAAGGGCAGGGGGCAACGAAAAACTGTTTTTT; CDR3: CASSSGRAGGNEKLFF
size: NA; V: TRBV11-2; J: TRBJ2-3; D: NA; DNA: TGTGCCAGCAGCTTACAAGCGAACCCTAGCACAGATACGCAGTATTTT; CDR3: CASSLQANPSTDTQYF
size: NA; V: TRBV12-3/TRBV12-4; J: TRBJ1-6; D: NA; DNA: TGTGCCAGCAGTTTACGGGATAATTCACCCCTCCACTTT; CDR3: CASSLRDNSPLHF
size: few; V: TRBV5-4; J: TRBJ1-6; D: NA; DNA: TGTGCCAGCACCTCGGGTTATTCACCCCTCCACTTT; CDR3: CASTSGYSPLHF
size: NA; V: TRBV9; J: TRBJ2-1; D: NA; DNA: TGTGCCAGCAGCGTAGCAGGATCCTACAATGAGCAGTTCTTC; CDR3: CASSVAGSYNEQFF
size: NA; V: TRBV21-1; J: TRBJ1-2; D: NA; DNA: TGTGCCAGCAGCCCTCCGGGACAGCATAACTATGGCTACACCTTC; CDR3: CASSPPGQHNYGYTF
size: NA; V: TRBV7-8; J: TRBJ1-2; D: NA; DNA: TGTGCCAGCAGCCCGAGACACTCTGGCTACACCTTC; CDR3: CASSPRHSGYTF